The next 29 T cell receptor beta chains were all read from a single sample in a study of CD8+ T cells in alopecia areata. Extracted from the samples, RNA was reverse transcribed into cDNA to serve as the sequencing template. The protocol was immunoSEQ multiplex PCR, while the TCRdb copy is restricted to in-frame clones and leaves out a portion. The sample lists roughly 25,000 clones, around 56% seen once, with roughly a third in the top ten. Sequencing was carried out using NKG2D-high CD8+ T cells sorted from blood. All receptors derive from a human donor with alopecia areata.

This clone came up a few times. The CDR3 DNA follows: TGCGCCAGCAGACAGGATAGGGGAGTGAACACTGAAGCTTTCTTT. It encodes CASRQDRGVNTEAFF. This chain connects TRBV5-1 to TRBJ1-1, with a tentative D call TRBD1 (5 bases). V lost 5 bases, J lost 0 bases, and 14 bases lay in between. This CDR3 has 15 amino acids. The germline gives CDR1 SGHRS, CDR2 YFSETQ.

This chain links TRBV13 with TRBJ1-1; maybe TRBD1 (5 bases). The CDR3 is made up of 13 amino acids. V was clipped by 3 bases and J by 8 bases, with 13 bases between them. Germline CDR1 and CDR2: PRHDT and FYEKMQ (reference sequence). The CDR3 spells CASSFPDTREAFF. Here the CDR3 DNA reads TGTGCCAGCAGCTTTCCGGACACCCGGGAAGCTTTCTTT.

This clone was observed once. The chain recombines TRBV2 with TRBJ2-3; D is undetermined. V shed 7 bases and J shed 0 bases, with 14 bases lying between them. CDR3 length: 15 residues. CDR1 is SNHLY and CDR2 is FYNNEI in the germline V gene. The chain's CDR3 is CASIWRSSSTDTQYF. The CDR3 bases are TGTGCCAGCATTTGGCGCAGCTCTAGCACAGATACGCAGTATTTT.

This clone came up a few times. This sequence joins TRBV14 and TRBJ1-4; TRBD1 is a possible D gene (6 bases). This CDR3 region has 14 residues. The V end was cut by 5 bases, the J end by 7 bases, with 14 bases between. CDR1 is SGHDN and CDR2 is FVKESK in the germline V gene. The CDR3 region is CASSTRGGREKLFF. CDR3 bases: TGTGCCAGCAGCACTCGCGGGGGCCGTGAAAAACTGTTTTTT.

The genes are TRBV28 and TRBJ2-2, with TRBD1 matching 10 bases. The CDR3 runs 15 residues. With V trimmed by 3 bases and J by 4 bases, 2 bases remained unmatched. Looked up from germline, CDR1 is MDHEN and CDR2 is SYDVKM. CDR3 DNA sequence: TGTGCCAGCAGTTTCCGGGACAGGGGCACCGGGGAGCTGTTTTTT. Its translation: CASSFRDRGTGELFF.

This clone was recorded a few times. V usage is TRBV28 and J usage is TRBJ2-5; a possible D gene is TRBD2 (5 bases). The CDR3 is 15 amino acids. Per the germline V gene, CDR1 is MDHEN and CDR2 is SYDVKM. With 8 bases removed from V and 4 bases from J, the gap between germline ends came to 20 bases. The CDR3 loop reads CASWRGRDMRETQYF. The CDR3 region has the DNA TGTGCCAGCTGGAGAGGCCGGGATATGAGAGAGACCCAGTACTTC.

This chain joins TRBV5-6 and TRBJ2-1; D perhaps matches TRBD2 (5 bases). CDR3 size: 16 residues. Looked up from germline, CDR1 is SGHDT and CDR2 is YYEEEE. V was shortened by 3 bases and J by 6 bases, with 19 bases between the two germline ends. CDR3 loop: CASSYYLGVVVNEQFF. Here the CDR3 DNA reads TGTGCCAGCAGCTATTATCTGGGAGTAGTGGTCAATGAGCAGTTCTTC.

The rearrangement joins TRBV5-1 to TRBJ1-1; D call uncertain. The ends were cut back, 1 base at V and 1 base at J, with 5 bases in the middle. The CDR3 is 13 amino acids. Per germline, CDR1 SGHRS and CDR2 YFSETQ. CDR3 DNA sequence: TGCGCCAGCAGCTTGTGGGGGAACACTGAAGCTTTCTTT. This codes for CASSLWGNTEAFF.

This clone has more than one count but fewer than ten. The chain carries TRBV29-1 and TRBJ1-5, with 8 bases matching TRBD1. Germline V gene sequence: CDR1 SQVTM, CDR2 ANQGSEA. This CDR3 has 14 amino acids. J was trimmed by 1 base and V by 5 bases; bases with no gene match: 4. This CDR3 is CSVTGGGSNQPQHF. CDR3 bases: TGCAGCGTTACAGGGGGTGGAAGCAATCAGCCCCAGCATTTT.

On this clone itself: This same CDR3 is encoded by further DNA sequences in the sample. This sequence joins TRBV2 and TRBJ2-6; D unclear. V was shortened by 7 bases and J by 2 bases, with 6 bases between the two germline ends. The CDR3 is 13 residues long. Germline V gene data show CDR1 as SNHLY and CDR2 as FYNNEI. The CDR3: CASTFAGANVLTF. The CDR3 bases are TGTGCCAGCACTTTTGCTGGGGCCAACGTCCTGACTTTC.

This clone came up a few times. The chain uses TRBV28 and TRBJ2-2; D is unresolved. V shed 5 bases and J shed 1 base, with 5 bases lying between them. The CDR3 runs 13 residues. CDR1 and CDR2 (germline): MDHEN, SYDVKM. The CDR3 spells CASSPQNTGELFF. Here the CDR3 DNA reads TGTGCCAGCAGTCCACAGAACACCGGGGAGCTGTTTTTT.

This clone was seen repeatedly, ten times or more. The chain has TRBV14 and TRBJ2-1, with TRBD2 as a possible D gene (5 bases). The V gene lost 3 bases and the J gene lost 2 bases, with 11 bases spanning the gap. The V gene's germline CDR1 is SGHDN and CDR2 FVKESK. The CDR3 runs 15 residues. The CDR3 DNA is TGTGCCAGCAGCCACCAGGACTGGCCCTACAATGAGCAGTTCTTC. This codes for CASSHQDWPYNEQFF.

The chain carries TRBV7-6 and TRBJ2-3, with unresolved D. The CDR3 totals 12 residues. Germline CDR1 reads SGHVS; CDR2 reads FNYEAQ. The V and J ends lost 3 bases and 1 base respectively, with 2 bases between them. The CDR3 region is CASSFGTDTQYF. The CDR3 DNA sequence: TGTGCCAGCAGCTTCGGCACAGATACGCAGTATTTT. Based on the CDR3 plus reference TRBV7-6 and TRBJ2-3, the full variable domain is GAGVSQSPRYKVTKRGQDVALRCDPISGHVSLYWYRQALGQGPEFLTYFNYEAQQDKSGLPNDRFSAERPEGSISTLTIQRTEQRDSAMYRCASSFGTDTQYFGPGTRLTVL.

This clone has just a few counts. This sequence joins TRBV14 and TRBJ2-1; 8 nucleotides agree with TRBD2. J gave up 8 bases and V 0 bases, and 9 bases lay outside the gene matches. Germline loops: CDR1 SGHDN, CDR2 FVKESK. This CDR3 comprises 16 residues. In DNA form, the CDR3 reads TGTGCCAGCAGCCAAGATCATTGGGCGGGAGGCGATGAGCAGTTCTTC. Residues: CASSQDHWAGGDEQFF.

This chain connects TRBV30 to TRBJ1-2, with 8 bases fitting TRBD1. Germline CDR1 reads GTSNPN; CDR2 reads SVGIG (reference sequence). The CDR3 is made up of 13 amino acids. The trim removed 3 bases at V and 5 bases at J, leaving 5 bases unmatched. CDR3 protein: CAWSGTGFYGYTF. The CDR3, as DNA: TGTGCCTGGAGCGGGACAGGTTTTTATGGCTACACCTTC.

V and J are TRBV4-1 and TRBJ2-3; the match to TRBD2 covers 7 bases. The CDR3 is made up of 15 amino acids. Looked up from germline, CDR1 is MGHRA and CDR2 is YSYEKL. The V gene end was trimmed by 3 bases and the J gene end by 2 bases; junction bases not matched to a gene: 5. Here the CDR3 reads CASSQIAGPTDTQYF. As DNA, the CDR3 is TGCGCCAGCAGCCAGATAGCGGGTCCCACAGATACGCAGTATTTT.

This clone was picked up a small number of times. This chain links TRBV29-1 with TRBJ2-3; no reliable D call. Germline V lookup: CDR1 SQVTM, CDR2 ANQGSEA. Trimming cost V 0 bases and J 0 bases, with 10 bases left between them. The CDR3 is made up of 15 amino acids. The CDR3 spells CSVEDNGSSTDTQYF. The CDR3 nucleotides are TGCAGCGTTGAAGATAACGGATCTAGCACAGATACGCAGTATTTT.

The chain couples TRBV28 to TRBJ2-7, with D uncertain. V was trimmed by 4 bases and J by 5 bases, leaving 6 bases between them. This CDR3 is 11 amino acids long. Per the germline V gene, CDR1 is MDHEN and CDR2 is SYDVKM. The CDR3: CASSYADEQYF. In DNA, the CDR3 is TGTGCCAGCAGTTACGCCGACGAGCAGTACTTC.

This clone is deemed medium-sized. The rearrangement links TRBV28 to TRBJ2-7; D gene uncertain. CDR3 size: 12 residues. Looked up from germline, CDR1 is MDHEN and CDR2 is SYDVKM. V lost 6 bases to trimming and J lost 4 bases, with 10 bases between them. The CDR3 DNA reads TGTGCCAGCAGCCCCCGCCGGTACGAGCAGTACTTC. This sequence encodes CASSPRRYEQYF.

V is TRBV9 and J is TRBJ2-5; possibly TRBD1 or TRBD2 for D (5 bases each). The CDR3 runs to 15 residues. With 2 bases removed from V and 9 bases from J, the gap between germline ends came to 20 bases. In germline, CDR1 is SGDLS, CDR2 YYNGEE. The CDR3 nucleotides read TGTGCCAGCAGCGTGGACACCGGGGCCCTGGAGGCCCAGTACTTC. Its protein product is CASSVDTGALEAQYF.

This clone turned up a few times. The chain couples TRBV7-9 to TRBJ2-7; TRBD1 might be the D (6 bases). This CDR3 region has 14 residues. Germline CDR1 is SEHNR and CDR2 is FQNEAQ (reference sequence). Trimming took 4 bases from V and 2 from J, leaving 12 bases between them. The CDR3 spells CASSSSGTTYEQYF. DNA of the CDR3: TGTGCCAGCAGCTCTTCCGGGACAACCTACGAGCAGTACTTC.

This clone was detected once. The chain joins TRBV29-1 to TRBJ1-1; 9 bases agree with TRBD1. Germline V gene lookup returns CDR1 SQVTM and CDR2 ANQGSEA. This CDR3 is built from 18 residues. V was clipped by 0 bases and J by 0 bases; unmatched bases: 11. This CDR3 is CSVEDRRGQGILNTEAFF. In nucleotides, the CDR3 is TGCAGCGTTGAAGATAGGCGGGGACAGGGCATCTTGAACACTGAAGCTTTCTTT. The variable domain in full, with the rest retrieved from reference TRBV29-1 and TRBJ1-1, is SAVISQKPSRDICQRGTSLTIQCQVDSQVTMMFWYRQQPGQSLTLIATANQGSEATYESGFVIDKFPISRPNLTFSTLTVSNMSPEDSSIYLCSVEDRRGQGILNTEAFFGQGTRLTVV.

The chain recombines TRBV28 with TRBJ1-1; a possible D gene is TRBD1 (6 bases). This CDR3 has 14 residues. In germline, CDR1 is MDHEN, CDR2 SYDVKM. V was trimmed by 4 bases and J by 0 bases, leaving 9 bases between them. CDR3: CASSSDRMNTEAFF. The CDR3 coding sequence is TGTGCCAGCAGTTCAGACAGGATGAACACTGAAGCTTTCTTT.

The CDR3 DNA follows: TGTGCCAGCAGTCTTATCTCCCATCCCGATACGCAGTATTTT. Translating gives CASSLISHPDTQYF. The gene calls are TRBV28 and TRBJ2-3, with D hard to call. Germline-derived CDR1 and CDR2 are MDHEN and SYDVKM. The CDR3 runs 14 residues. V was cut by 5 bases and J by 6 bases, with 15 bases left in between.

V gene TRBV29-1 combines with J gene TRBJ1-2; D gene uncertain. This CDR3 has 13 amino acids. Trimming cost V 6 bases and J 7 bases, with 18 bases left between them. CDR1 and CDR2 from the germline V gene are SQVTM and ANQGSEA. Here the CDR3 reads CSVPSSSTSGYTF. The CDR3 DNA sequence: TGCAGCGTACCCTCATCTTCGACGAGTGGCTACACCTTC.

The V and J genes are TRBV5-1 and TRBJ2-7, with D hard to call. Germline loops: CDR1 SGHRS, CDR2 YFSETQ. This CDR3 has 15 amino acids. Trimming took off 0 bases at V and 2 bases at J, with 12 bases between the two ends. CDR3 nucleotide sequence: TGCGCCAGCAGCTTGGCGCCAGATCCGACCTACGAGCAGTACTTC. It encodes CASSLAPDPTYEQYF.

This chain links TRBV28 with TRBJ2-1; D gene unclear. This CDR3 spans 13 amino acids. Germline CDR1 and CDR2: MDHEN and SYDVKM. The V and J ends lost 8 bases and 3 bases respectively, with 11 bases between them. DNA of the CDR3: TGTGCCAGCGAAATGTTCGGCTACAATGAGCAGTTCTTC. It yields the protein CASEMFGYNEQFF.

CDR3 nucleotides: TGTGCCAGCAGTTTAGGGGGCGAGCAGTACTTC. It specifies CASSLGGEQYF. This chain uses TRBV27 with TRBJ2-7; D tentatively fits TRBD1 or TRBD2 (5 bases each). Germline-derived CDR1 and CDR2 are MNHEY and SMNVEV (reference sequence). The CDR3 has 11 amino acids. The V gene lost 2 bases and the J gene lost 6 bases, with 5 bases spanning the gap.

A note on this clone: Distinct nucleotide sequences in the sample also encode this CDR3. The chain uses TRBV9 and TRBJ2-7; 10 positions match TRBD2. J lost 2 bases, V lost 3 bases, and 2 bases had no gene match. The CDR3 runs to 14 residues. Germline values: CDR1 SGDLS, CDR2 YYNGEE. CDR3 in amino acids: CASSEAGGPYEQYF. In nucleotides, the CDR3 is TGTGCCAGCAGCGAAGCGGGAGGGCCCTACGAGCAGTACTTC.